The text below deals with one T cell receptor beta chain. As yet, its antigen is unknown. In TCRdb, the reads were re-called with MiXCR into one record per CDR3 protein. The sample holds some 500,000 distinct CDR3 sequences; 25% to 35% are singletons and the top ten take roughly 15%. From germline, CDR1 is SGHDT and CDR2 YYEEEE. This CDR3 region has 16 residues. The ends were cut back, 6 bases at V and 0 bases at J, with 18 bases in the middle. This sample stems from a study of T cell repertoires in cytomegalovirus infection. Study-level information: The authors used CMV epitopes that were HLA-C-restricted (recently identified) and HLA-B-restricted (well studied). It was the public TCR beta signatures that indicated both CMV infection and matching HLA type. Study-wide results and caveats: Summed frequency of shared TCR beta families picked out CMV carriers who also had the relevant HLA.

This TCR derives from a human donor in good health (CMV status not recorded). Some clones in this sample may be carry-over from other donors' samples. Sequencing was performed on cultured PBMCs, taken from culture after CMV antigen stimulation. This chain connects TRBV5-6 to TRBJ2-5; D is unclear. The CDR3 protein is CASTGVGDTYQETQYF. The CDR3 region has the DNA TGTGCCAGCACCGGTGTCGGCGACACGTACCAAGAGACCCAGTACTTC.